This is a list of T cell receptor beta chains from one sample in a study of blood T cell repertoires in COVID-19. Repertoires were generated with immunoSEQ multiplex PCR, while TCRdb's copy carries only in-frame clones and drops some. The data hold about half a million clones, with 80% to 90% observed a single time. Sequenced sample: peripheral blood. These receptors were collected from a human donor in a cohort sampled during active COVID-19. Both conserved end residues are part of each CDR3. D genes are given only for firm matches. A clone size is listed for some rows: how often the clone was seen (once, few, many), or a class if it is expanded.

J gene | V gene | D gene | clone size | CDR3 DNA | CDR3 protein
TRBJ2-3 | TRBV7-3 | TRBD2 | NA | TGTGCCAGCAGCTCGGGAGGGACTAGCACAGATACGCAGTATTTT | CASSSGGTSTDTQYF
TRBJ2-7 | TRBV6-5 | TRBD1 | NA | TGTGCCAGCAGCCGGGACAGGTTATACGAGCAGTACTTC | CASSRDRLYEQYF
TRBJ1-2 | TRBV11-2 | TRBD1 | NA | TGTGCCAGCAGCTTACAAGGACAGGGCTATGGCTACACCTTC | CASSLQGQGYGYTF
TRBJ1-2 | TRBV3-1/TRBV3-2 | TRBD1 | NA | TGTGCCAGCAGCCAAGCAGGGGGCCTAGCTAACTATGGCTACACCTTC | CASSQAGGLANYGYTF
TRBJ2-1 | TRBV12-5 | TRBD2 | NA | TGTGCTAGTGGTTTGGTTTCGGGACTAGCGGGGGCATTAGAGCAGTTCTTC | CASGLVSGLAGALEQFF
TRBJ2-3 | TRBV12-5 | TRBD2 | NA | TGTGCTAGTGGTTTGTCCAGCGGGAGTACAGATACGCAGTATTTT | CASGLSSGSTDTQYF
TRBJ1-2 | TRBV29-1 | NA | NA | TGCAGCGACCGAACAGGGTATGGCTACACCTTC | CSDRTGYGYTF
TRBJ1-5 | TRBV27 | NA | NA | TGTGCCAGCATGGGGGGGGTTAATCAGCCCCAGCATTTT | CASMGGVNQPQHF
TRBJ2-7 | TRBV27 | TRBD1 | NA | TGTGCCAGCAGCACCTCTTACGGGACAGGGGTTAACGAGCAGTACTTC | CASSTSYGTGVNEQYF
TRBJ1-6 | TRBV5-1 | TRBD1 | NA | TGCGCCAGCAGCTTGGAATCGTGGTCAGGGGGAACGGCCCTCCACTTT | CASSLESWSGGTALHF
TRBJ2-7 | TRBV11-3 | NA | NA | TGTGCCAGCAGCTTAGAGGGCAATTCCTACGAGCAGTACTTC | CASSLEGNSYEQYF
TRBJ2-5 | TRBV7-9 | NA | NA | TGTGCCAGCAGCGGACGTTCAGGAGGGCCCTGGGAGACCCAGTACTTC | CASSGRSGGPWETQYF
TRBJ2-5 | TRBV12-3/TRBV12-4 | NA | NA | TGTGCCAGCAGTTCAGGGCATCAAGAGACCCAGTACTTC | CASSSGHQETQYF
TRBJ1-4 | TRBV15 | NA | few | TGTGCCACCAGCAGACAGGGTTCCAATGAAAAACTGTTTTTT | CATSRQGSNEKLFF
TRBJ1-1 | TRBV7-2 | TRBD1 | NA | TGTGCCAGCAGCAAATCCACAGGGGTACAGACTGAAGCTTTCTTT | CASSKSTGVQTEAFF
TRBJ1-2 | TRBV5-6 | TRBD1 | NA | TGTGCCAGCAGCCCGCCCGCACAGGGGGCTTATGGCTACACCTTC | CASSPPAQGAYGYTF
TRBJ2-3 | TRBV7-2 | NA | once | TGTGCCAGCAGCTTGACCGAGGAGGTAGCGCAGTATTTT | CASSLTEEVAQYF
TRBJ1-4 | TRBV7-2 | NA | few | TGTGCCAGCAGCTTATCACGGGGGGGACGACTGTTTTTT | CASSLSRGGRLFF
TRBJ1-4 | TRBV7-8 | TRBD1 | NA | TGTGCCAGCAGCTTATTGGACAGGATCCCTGAAAAACTGTTTTTT | CASSLLDRIPEKLFF
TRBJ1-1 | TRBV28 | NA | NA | TGTGCCAGCAGTGACAGGAGCTTGAACACTGAAGCTTTCTTT | CASSDRSLNTEAFF
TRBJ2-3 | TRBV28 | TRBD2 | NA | TGTGCCAGCACCTCTAGCGGGGGCACAGATACGCAGTATTTT | CASTSSGGTDTQYF
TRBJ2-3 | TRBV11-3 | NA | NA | TGTGCCAGCAGCCTTAGCGTAAGCACAGATACGCAGTATTTT | CASSLSVSTDTQYF
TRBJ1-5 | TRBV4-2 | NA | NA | TGTGCCAGCAGCCCGAAATCCGGGGGAGGAAATCAGCCCCAGCATTTT | CASSPKSGGGNQPQHF
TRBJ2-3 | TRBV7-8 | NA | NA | TGTGCCAGCAGCTTATCGCAGGGCACAGATACGCAGTATTTT | CASSLSQGTDTQYF
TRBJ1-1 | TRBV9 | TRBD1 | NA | TGTGCCAGCAGCGTAGCTGAGGGGGCTTTCGTCACTGAAGCTTTCTTT | CASSVAEGAFVTEAFF
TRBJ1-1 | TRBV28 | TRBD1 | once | TGTGCCAGCAGCCCCAACCTCAGGGGGAAAGCTTTCTTT | CASSPNLRGKAFF
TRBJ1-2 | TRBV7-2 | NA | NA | TGTGCCAGCAGCTTAACACAGGGAAAGAACTATGGCTACACCTTC | CASSLTQGKNYGYTF
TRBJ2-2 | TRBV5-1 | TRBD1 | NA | TGCGCCAGCAGCTTAGAGGGGGCGGCGAACACCGGGGAGCTGTTTTTT | CASSLEGAANTGELFF
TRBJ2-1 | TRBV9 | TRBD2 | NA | TGTGCCAGCAGCGTAGATCCAGCGGGAGGGCCTGGTGAGCAGTTCTTC | CASSVDPAGGPGEQFF
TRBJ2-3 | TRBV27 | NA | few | TGTGCCAGCAGTTCCCCGTTTAGTGGGAGAGGCACAGATACGCAGTATTTT | CASSSPFSGRGTDTQYF
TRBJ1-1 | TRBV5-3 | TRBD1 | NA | TGTGCCAGAAGCTGGGGGGACAGGAGCACTGAAGCTTTCTTT | CARSWGDRSTEAFF
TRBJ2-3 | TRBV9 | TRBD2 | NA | TGTGCCAGCAGCCCCAATGTAGCGGGAGGGTCGTATAAAACCACAGATACGCAGTATTTT | CASSPNVAGGSYKTTDTQYF
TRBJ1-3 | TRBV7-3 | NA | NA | TGTGCCAGCAGCCCGAACGGGGGTAGCTCTGGAAACACCATATATTTT | CASSPNGGSSGNTIYF
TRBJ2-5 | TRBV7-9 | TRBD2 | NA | TGTGCCAGCAGCTTATCGGGGGGGCACCAAGAGACCCAGTACTTC | CASSLSGGHQETQYF
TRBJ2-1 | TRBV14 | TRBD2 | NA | TGTGCCAGCAGCCAATGGCGGGAGATCGATGAGCAGTTCTTC | CASSQWREIDEQFF
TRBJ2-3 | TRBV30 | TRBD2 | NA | TGTGCCTGGAGTGCGCTAGCGGCTAGCACAGATACGCAGTATTTT | CAWSALAASTDTQYF
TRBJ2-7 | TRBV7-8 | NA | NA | TGTGCCAGCAGCCGAGACAGGTACTCCTACGAGCAGTACTTC | CASSRDRYSYEQYF
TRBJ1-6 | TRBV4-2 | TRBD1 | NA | TGTGCCAGCAGCCTCGGAGGACAGGGGCGGATCCCCTATAATTCACCCCTCCACTTT | CASSLGGQGRIPYNSPLHF
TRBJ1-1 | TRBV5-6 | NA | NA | TGTGCCAGCAGCCTAAGAAAGGGGTACACTGAAGCTTTCTTT | CASSLRKGYTEAFF
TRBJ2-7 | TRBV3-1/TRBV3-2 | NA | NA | TGTGCCAGCAGCCGCAGCTCCTACGAGCAGTACTTC | CASSRSSYEQYF
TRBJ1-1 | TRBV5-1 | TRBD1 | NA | TGCGCCAGCAGCTCGGGTTCGACAGGGACGGACACTGAAGCTTTCTTT | CASSSGSTGTDTEAFF
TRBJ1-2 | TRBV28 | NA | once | TGTGCCAGCAGTTCAACCGGCAAAGGACAGATCAGCTATGGCTACACCTTC | CASSSTGKGQISYGYTF
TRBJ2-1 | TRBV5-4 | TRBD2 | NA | TGTGCCAGCAGGTTAGCGGGAAGCTCCTACAATGAGCAGTTCTTC | CASRLAGSSYNEQFF
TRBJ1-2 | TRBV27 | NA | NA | TGTGCCAGCAGTTCCACAGGGTCTCTCTATGGCTACACCTTC | CASSSTGSLYGYTF
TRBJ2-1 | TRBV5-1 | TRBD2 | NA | TGCGCCAGCAGCGCCCGACTAGCGGGAAACGAGCAGTTCTTC | CASSARLAGNEQFF
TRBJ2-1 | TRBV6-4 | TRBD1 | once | TGTGCCAGCAGTCCCGACAGGGGGCAGTGGAATGAGCAGTTCTTC | CASSPDRGQWNEQFF
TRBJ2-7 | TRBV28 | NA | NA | TGTGCCAGCAGTTTTTCGCGCGCCACTACCTACGAGCAGTACTTC | CASSFSRATTYEQYF
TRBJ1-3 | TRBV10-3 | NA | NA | TGTGCCATCAGTGACAGGGGTTCGTCTGGAAACACCATATATTTT | CAISDRGSSGNTIYF
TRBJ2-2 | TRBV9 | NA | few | TGTGCCAGCAGCGAGAGGAACGCGAACACCGGGGAGCTGTTTTTT | CASSERNANTGELFF
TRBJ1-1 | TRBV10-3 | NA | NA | TGTGCCATCGGGGGGGGACGGGAGAACACTGAAGCTTTCTTT | CAIGGGRENTEAFF
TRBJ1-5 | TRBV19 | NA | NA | TGTGCCAGTAGTATAGACAGTAGCAATCAGCCCCAGCATTTT | CASSIDSSNQPQHF
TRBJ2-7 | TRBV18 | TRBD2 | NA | TGTGCCAGCTCTCTAGGACTAGCGGGGTCGAGGGGCTACGAGCAGTACTTC | CASSLGLAGSRGYEQYF
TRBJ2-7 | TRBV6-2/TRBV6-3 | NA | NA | TGTGCCAGCAGTCCCGGGACTCTACCCTACGAGCAGTACTTC | CASSPGTLPYEQYF